This TCR beta chain was found in a study of T cell responses to AZD1222 COVID-19 vaccine. This clone was detected a few times. Its antigen is unknown. Libraries were prepared by immunoSEQ multiplex PCR; TCRdb keeps only in-frame clonotypes and omits some of them. Altogether about 140,000 clones are present, 85% to 90% being singletons, with the ten largest covering over 4.5%. Trimming took off 5 bases at V and 1 base at J, with 14 bases between the two ends. Germline lookup yields CDR1 MNHEY and CDR2 SVGAGI. The CDR3 length is 15 residues. Study-wide points: Spike-specific TCR depth and breadth grew after two AZD1222 doses. Repertoires were sampled only after the peak T cell response.

The sequencing here drew on peripheral blood, taken 28 days after the second AZD1222 dose. The source is an adult who received the AZD1222 COVID-19 vaccine. The V gene is TRBV6-5, the J gene TRBJ1-2, with D tentatively TRBD1 (5 bases). CDR3 in amino acids: CASSHQGGGNYGYTF. CDR3 sequence (DNA): TGTGCCAGCAGTCATCAGGGAGGTGGTAACTATGGCTACACCTTC.